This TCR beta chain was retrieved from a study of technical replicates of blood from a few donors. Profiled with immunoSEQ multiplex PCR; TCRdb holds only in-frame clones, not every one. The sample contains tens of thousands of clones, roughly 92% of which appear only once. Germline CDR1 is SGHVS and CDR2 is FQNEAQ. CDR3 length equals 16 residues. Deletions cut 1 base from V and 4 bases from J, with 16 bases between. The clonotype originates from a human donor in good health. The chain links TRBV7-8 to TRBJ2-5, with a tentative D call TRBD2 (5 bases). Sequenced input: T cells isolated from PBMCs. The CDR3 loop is CASSLVVGEARETQYF. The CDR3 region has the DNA TGTGCCAGCAGCTTAGTGGTGGGAGAGGCACGAGAGACCCAGTACTTC. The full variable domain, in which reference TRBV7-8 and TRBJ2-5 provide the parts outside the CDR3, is GAGVSQSPRYKVAKRGQDVALRCDPISGHVSLFWYQQALGQGPEFLTYFQNEAQLDKSGLPSDRFFAERPEGSVSTLKIQRTQQEDSAVYLCASSLVVGEARETQYFGPGTRLLVL.